The following is a T cell receptor (beta chain) sequence with its context. Its antigen is as yet unknown. The data stem from a study of response to subunit inactivated influenza vaccine. Study results and limitations: Only a handful of new T cells, the authors suggested, are recruited with each seasonal influenza vaccination.

TCRdb independently ran MiXCR on the RT-PCR reads; one entry per CDR3 protein. Counted here are around 790,000 distinct CDR3 sequences, around 21% occurring once; the ten biggest clones make up 10%. The trim removed 2 bases at V and 10 bases at J, leaving 1 base unmatched. The CDR3 spans 11 residues. Sample: PBMCs from blood, taken 5 days after vaccination. V usage is TRBV12-3 or TRBV12-4 and J usage is TRBJ1-1; 7 nucleotides align to TRBD1. This TCR came from a middle-aged man who received an inactivated influenza vaccine. CDR3 nucleotide sequence: TGTGCCAGCAGTTTAAGGGGGCGAGCTTTCTTT. Residues: CASSLRGRAFF.